This T cell receptor beta chain originates from a study of beta chain features in type 1 diabetes. cDNA synthesis used the whole RNA isolate, giving expressed TCRB sequences. It was found that naive, central memory and regulatory T cell samples averaged about 3.57 million reads. Only in-frame clones appear in the TCRdb table, and some are missing; sequencing was by immunoSEQ multiplex PCR. The sample includes around 650,000 clones, around 12% of them seen just once. This clone occurred a few times. As yet, its antigen is unknown. CDR1 and CDR2 from the germline V gene are PRHDT and FYEKMQ (reference sequence). V lost 5 bases to trimming and J lost 4 bases, with 18 bases between them. The CDR3 contains 16 residues. Study observations and caveats: Sequencing of cDNA might inflate the share of cells that strongly express TCR. Across all four CD4+ subsets, people with type 1 diabetes showed modestly shorter TCRB CDR3s.

Donors underwent one heparinised blood draw, 90 to 150 mL on average. Sequences were obtained from naive CD4+ T cells from blood. This chain connects TRBV13 to TRBJ2-1; TRBD1 might be the D (5 bases). This TCR derives from a man aged 30 to 39 with type 1 diabetes. The CDR3 reads CASSPPTGVIYNEQFF. CDR3 sequence (DNA): TGTGCCAGCAGCCCGCCTACAGGAGTTATTTACAATGAGCAGTTCTTC.